This T cell receptor beta chain comes out of a study of cytomegalovirus exposure and HLA in healthy donors (dated by TCRdb to 2015 to 2018). Looking at the study overall: In an earlier analysis of several hundred of the donors, 276 Gb of sequence data and 117 million unique TCR beta sequences from about 180 million T cells were reported. An early release that covered 640 HLA-typed donors contained about 290 gigabases of sequencing data and tens of millions of unique TCR sequences. The genetic ancestry cluster associated with self-reported Caucasian donors included over 65% of the roughly 380 genotyped donors. The study aimed to test whether cataloging public T cell receptors could reveal signatures of past pathogen exposure. Using immunosequencing, the study profiled T cell repertoires from 550 to 750 subjects and related those repertoires to cytomegalovirus serostatus. Along with the 666-subject first cohort, a separate validation cohort of approximately 110 different subjects was used. The study combined high-throughput TCR immunosequencing, statistical association of individual TCRs with disease status, and machine learning to predict cytomegalovirus infection status. A later analysis re-analyzed previously published TCR beta repertoires from 666 donors and added high-resolution HLA genotyping to study TCR occurrence patterns. Rather than drawing on any new phenotypic data, the later analysis identified candidate immune exposures from TCR beta sequences and the way those sequences occurred across donors. To decide whether each TCR beta V gene segment behaved as functional or pseudogenic, an earlier analysis of 587 of the donors relied on high-throughput TCR beta sequencing. Donor age, sex, ethnicity and CMV serostatus were compiled alongside the repertoire data. Genome-wide SNP genotypes for about three fifths of the roughly 670 donors were used in a later genetic analysis, which treated that subset as a discovery cohort. All discovery cohort repertoires had been generated on a single sequencing platform. HLA typing included class I and class II loci at four-digit resolution. Typing coverage differed by locus: A, B, C, DRB1 and DQB1 were typed in roughly 620-640 donors, DQA1 in about 500, DPA1 in over 600, and DPB1 in just under 490. Because of strong linkage in the cohort, five DR-DQ haplotypes were treated as single units for association and clustering. Among roughly 400 genotyped donors of the cohort, an average of approximately 240,000 unique TCR beta nucleotide sequences was sequenced per donor, of which 15% to 20% were non-productive. What the study reported, not specific to this receptor: The presence/absence analyses assumed that sequencing depth was roughly uniform across donors, and that assumption may not be true. An association between a missense DCLRE1C variant and V-gene and J-gene trimming of TCR beta chains was found in a later genetic analysis and replicated in an independent cohort. Cytomegalovirus status was reported to be diagnosed by the classifier with high specificity and sensitivity in both the original and validation cohorts. Broadly in line with IMGT annotations, most TCR beta V segments showed up in productive rearrangements about 87% or about 30% of the time in an earlier analysis of 587 of the donors. In this cohort, only TCR beta chains were sequenced, and detectable features were limited by the absence of alpha or paired-chain data. Because HLA typing was missing for some donors at each locus, association tests included only the typed subset. In vitro tests confirmed that three of the cytomegalovirus-associated TCR beta chains recognize cytomegalovirus antigens. In a later analysis, the rate of TCR association differed among HLA loci, with DRB1 alleles having the most associated TCRs and HLA-C alleles having the fewest. A further reported finding was that TCR beta sequences accurately predicted the HLA-A and HLA-B alleles for most subjects in the first cohort. Compared with equally common non-associated chains, HLA-associated TCR beta chains in a later analysis were more clonally expanded and had lower generation probabilities. Correlated functional status among segregating V segments might reflect linkage disequilibrium, but an unknown experimental factor could not be ruled out. While some public TCRs were present in many individuals, most TCR sequences turned up only very rarely across donors. In a later analysis, most CMV-associated TCR beta chains were found to appear HLA-restricted, with HLA associations seemingly driven largely by CMV exposure. It was suggested by the authors that the approach could potentially be generalized to other disease states and immunological phenotypes. A total of some 180 TCR beta chains were listed by the study as associated with cytomegalovirus. Because the 87-base-pair reads could not distinguish some IMGT-functional V segments, including TRBV6-2 and TRBV6-3, those segments were excluded. A later genetic analysis reported fewer N-insertions in productive TCRs among donors in an Asian-associated ancestry cluster than the roughly 620-donor mean. Immune exposure information for the cohort was limited to CMV serostatus. Approximately 16 rarely observed V segments, including chromosome 9 orphons, were excluded from the earlier analysis of a few hundred of the donors because counts were too low. The sequencing pipeline was judged likely to have produced a cluster of highly shared sequence variants as a technical artifact. Specific HLA alleles were associated with around 18,000 TCR beta sequences at a false discovery rate of 0.05 in a later analysis. When HLA alleles, especially DR and DQ, strongly co-occurred, attributing TCR associations to individual alleles was difficult. In a later analysis, several top co-occurrence clusters were reported to appear linked to parvovirus B19, influenza, CMV and Epstein-Barr virus.

The library was produced with the immunoSEQ multiplex PCR assay. The multiplex PCR relied on a mix of 60 forward primers for TCR Vbeta segments and 13 reverse primers for TCR Jbeta segments. A multiplex PCR assay on genomic DNA amplified the CDR3 region of rearranged TCR beta genes. Amplified TCR beta libraries were sequenced as 87-base-pair reads on the Illumina HiSeq System. Per the original workflow: In a later analysis, tens of millions of unique TCR beta chains were counted across the approximately 640 repertoires, and about 10 million of these chains were shared by at least two donors. To remove PCR and sequencing errors, raw reads were error-corrected and collapsed into unique sequences using a nearest-neighbor algorithm that merged closely related sequences. To assign V, D and J gene segments, CDR3 sequences were aligned to IMGT reference sequences. Each retained sequence needed at least a six-nucleotide match to both a V gene segment and a J gene segment. Rearrangements were classified as productive when the CDR3 lacked stop codons and remained in frame with V and J, and all other rearrangements were classified as non-productive. Following IMGT convention, CDR3 was defined as the stretch from the second conserved V-encoded cysteine to the conserved J-encoded phenylalanine. In an earlier analysis of roughly 610 of the donors, sequences lacking an unambiguous match to a single V gene segment were excluded. An earlier analysis of a few hundred of the donors called V segments functional above 56.7% productive rearrangements and segregating when the between-donor standard deviation exceeded 5%. A statistical classification framework was built to diagnose cytomegalovirus status from the catalog of TCR beta chain sequences. In a later analysis, TCR nucleotide sequences were compared against IMGT/GENE-DB human TR gene sequences so that V and J genes could be assigned. Using the TCRdist pipeline, a later analysis assigned CDR3 sequences along with most-parsimonious VDJ recombination scenarios. In a later analysis, each TCR beta chain was defined by its CDR3 amino acid sequence together with its V-gene family, and reads lacking a unique V-gene family were excluded. As a way to deal with suspected cross-contamination and a sequencing artifact, a later analysis dropped approximately 570 nucleotide sequences that were highly shared and had low generation probability. In a later analysis, a clonal expansion index was calculated for each public chain from normalized within-repertoire ranks of inferred template counts. In a later analysis, generation probabilities were computed with a VDJ recombination model fitted to out-of-frame rearrangements, and the resulting probabilities were checked against IGoR. A later analysis scored TCR-TCR, TCR-HLA and TCR-CMV co-occurrence with hypergeometric tests, applying a repertoire-size bias correction to TCR pairs. In a later analysis, false discovery rates were estimated by permuting HLA or CMV assignments 20 times. A later analysis grouped co-occurring TCRs with DBSCAN, adding TCRdist sequence similarity when clustering within HLA-allele-positive subsets. Co-occurrence clustering excluded repertoires with fewer than 30,000 or more than 120,000 public chains, plus five with anomalous nucleotide sharing. The source is immuneACCESS, and TCRdb retained only in-frame sequences with V and J called. Part of the clones is not carried over; for the studies checked, unresolved V genes explain less than half of this, and the remainder is unexplained. V and J calls plus clone size are reproduced from that table; the DNA served to infer D and trimming. This sample is represented by about 150,000 clones; 82% of them were singletons. Together, the top ten hold 6.5% to 7.5% of the sample.

The cohort was made up of 500 to 800 healthy bone marrow donors. All cohort members were sampled while nominally healthy, although unrecorded immune exposures were likely present. The donor was CMV seropositive and was included in the group of 250 to 300 seropositive cohort members. Every donor gave a peripheral blood sample, and the peripheral blood mononuclear cells from that sample were used for TCR beta sequencing. Genomic DNA was extracted from the blood cell samples with the Qiagen DNeasy Blood Extraction Kit. A word on this clone: Its antigen is currently not known. Base qualities are not provided; no much larger clone lies one nucleotide away.

CDR1 and CDR2 are read off the germline V gene as SNHLY and FYNNEI. Including the terminal cysteine and phenylalanine, the CDR3 comprises 15 residues. The read is trimmed to its CDR3 DNA, 45 bases read in frame from base 1. The germline V end is reduced by 5 bases and the J end by 1 base; junction bases left unmatched: 4. This sequence originates from a woman aged 50 to 60 in good health and CMV-seropositive. This chain joins TRBV2 to TRBJ2-2; 7 middle bases align to TRBD1. Sequenced: PBMCs. The nucleotides are TGTGCCAGCAGTTGGGACAGAATGAACACCGGGGAGCTGTTTTTT. It translates to CASSWDRMNTGELFF.